This is a list of T cell receptor beta chains from one sample in a study of blood T cell repertoires in COVID-19. Measured with immunoSEQ multiplex PCR; TCRdb has only the in-frame clones, and not every one. Of tens of thousands of clones detected, 88% appear once; the ten largest clones hold about 4.6%. Material: peripheral blood. The receptors shown here come from a human donor in a cohort sampled during active COVID-19. The CDR3 runs from the conserved cysteine through the conserved F or W. A D gene is named only where the DNA matches it firmly. Where a row states a size, it is once, few, many or the class of an expanded clone; other rows omit it.

>.|TRBV5-8|TRBJ2-1|few
TGTGCCAGCACCCTCGCTGGGGGGGAGCAGTTCTTC
CASTLAGGEQFF
>.|TRBV15|TRBJ1-1|.
TGTGCCACCAGCAGAGACCGACAGCGACAGAGCATGTACACTGAAGCTTTCTTT
CATSRDRQRQSMYTEAFF
>TRBD2|TRBV3-1/TRBV3-2|TRBJ2-1|.
TGTGCCAGCAGCGCTAGCGGGAGGCCCTACAATGAGCAGTTCTTC
CASSASGRPYNEQFF
>TRBD2|TRBV7-8|TRBJ2-1|few
TGTGCCAGCAGCCAACTAGCGGGAGGCGCCTCCTACAATGAGCAGTTCTTC
CASSQLAGGASYNEQFF
>.|TRBV15|TRBJ1-5|.
TGTGCCACCAGCAGGGACAGTCTTAATCAGCCCCAGCATTTT
CATSRDSLNQPQHF
>.|TRBV21-1|TRBJ2-7|.
TGTGCCAGCAGGCCAGAAAGAGGGGGCGATACCTACGAGCAGTACTTC
CASRPERGGDTYEQYF
>TRBD2|TRBV14|TRBJ2-1|.
TGTGCCAGCAGCGAGATAGCGGGAGGATCCTACAATGAGCAGTTCTTC
CASSEIAGGSYNEQFF
>.|TRBV29-1|TRBJ2-3|.
TGCAGCGTTGAAGATTGGGCTAGCGGCACAGATACGCAGTATTTT
CSVEDWASGTDTQYF
>TRBD1|TRBV10-3|TRBJ1-1|.
TGTGCCATCAGTGGGACAGGGGGCATTGGGAACACTGAAGCTTTCTTT
CAISGTGGIGNTEAFF
>TRBD2|TRBV5-4|TRBJ2-2|.
TGTGCCAGCAGCACGGGGGGGAATCAGTTAAACACCGGGGAGCTGTTTTTT
CASSTGGNQLNTGELFF
>.|TRBV19|TRBJ1-4|.
TGTGCCAGTAGTATAGTCCTAAGGAGGGATGCAACTAATGAAAAACTGTTTTTT
CASSIVLRRDATNEKLFF
>.|TRBV30|TRBJ1-4|.
TGTGCCTGGAGTGCAACGACCGGGACTAATGAAAAACTGTTTTTT
CAWSATTGTNEKLFF
>.|TRBV19|TRBJ1-4|.
TGTGCCAGTAGTCTATCCGGGACATCGGATAATGAAAAACTGTTTTTT
CASSLSGTSDNEKLFF
>TRBD1|TRBV19|TRBJ2-7|.
TGTGCCAGTAAATCCTCGGGGACAGGGGAATCCTACGAGCAGTACTTC
CASKSSGTGESYEQYF
>.|TRBV21-1|TRBJ1-3|.
TGTGCCAGCAGCGAAAGACAGGGCTGCTCTGGAAACACCATATATTTT
CASSERQGCSGNTIYF
>.|TRBV19|TRBJ2-5|.
TGTGCCAGTAAGAGGAGTCTAGGTCAAGAGACCCAGTACTTC
CASKRSLGQETQYF
>TRBD1|TRBV29-1|TRBJ1-1|.
TGCAGCGTCGGCGGACAGGGGAACACTGAAGCTTTCTTT
CSVGGQGNTEAFF
>TRBD2|TRBV5-1|TRBJ2-5|.
TGCGCCAGCAGCCTTGGACTAGCGGGAGGGGTAGAGACCCAGTACTTC
CASSLGLAGGVETQYF
>TRBD2|TRBV5-4|TRBJ2-5|.
TGTGCCAGCAGCCCCGGACTAGCGGTACAAGAGACCCAGTACTTC
CASSPGLAVQETQYF
>.|TRBV28|TRBJ1-6|once
TGTGCCAGCAGCACAGGGAGATCACCCCTCCACTTT
CASSTGRSPLHF
>TRBD2|TRBV2|TRBJ2-1|.
TGTGCCAGCAGGGGGGGGACTACGCCTTGGAATGAGCAGTTCTTC
CASRGGTTPWNEQFF
>.|TRBV27|TRBJ1-1|.
TGTGCCAGCAGTCTCCGGACAGTTACGAACACTGAAGCTTTCTTT
CASSLRTVTNTEAFF